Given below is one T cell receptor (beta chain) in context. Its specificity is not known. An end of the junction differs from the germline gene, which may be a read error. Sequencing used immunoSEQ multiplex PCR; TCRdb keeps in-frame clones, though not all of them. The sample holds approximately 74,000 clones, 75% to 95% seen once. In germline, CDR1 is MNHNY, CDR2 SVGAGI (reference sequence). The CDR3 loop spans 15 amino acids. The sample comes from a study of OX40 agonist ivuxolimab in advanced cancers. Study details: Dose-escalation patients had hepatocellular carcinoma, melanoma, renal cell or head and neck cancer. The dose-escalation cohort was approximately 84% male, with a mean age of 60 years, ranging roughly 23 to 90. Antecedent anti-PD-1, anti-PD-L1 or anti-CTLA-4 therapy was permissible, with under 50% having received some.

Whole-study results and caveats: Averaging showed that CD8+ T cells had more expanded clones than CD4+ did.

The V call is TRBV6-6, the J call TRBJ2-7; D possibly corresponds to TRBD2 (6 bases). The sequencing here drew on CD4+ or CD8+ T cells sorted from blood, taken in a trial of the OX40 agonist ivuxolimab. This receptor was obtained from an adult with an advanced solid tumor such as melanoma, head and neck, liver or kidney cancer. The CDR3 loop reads CASSYGAGKNYEQCF. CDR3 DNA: TGTGCCAGCAGTTACGGGGCGGGAAAAAACTACGAGCAGTGCTTC.